Listed below are T cell receptor beta chains from one sample, sequenced in a study of beta chain features in type 1 diabetes. Only in-frame clones appear in the TCRdb table, and some are missing; sequencing was by immunoSEQ multiplex PCR. The profile shows around 180,000 clones, approximately 8.1% of them singletons. Sequenced: central memory CD4+ T cells from blood. These receptors all come from a man younger than 35 with type 1 diabetes. Each CDR3 is given with its conserved first and last residue. Each record gives: clone size, D gene, J gene, V gene, CDR3 DNA, CDR3 protein. A D gene is named only where the DNA matches it firmly. Expanded clones get a size class; other rows say once, few or many, or leave the size out.

>.|TRBD2|TRBJ2-3|TRBV11-2
TGTGCCAGCAGCTCCGGGACTAGTCGCACAGATACGCAGTATTTT
CASSSGTSRTDTQYF
>few|.|TRBJ2-3|TRBV5-6
TGTGCCAGCAGCTTGAGGTCAGGGGGGCTTGGCACAGATACGCAGTATTTT
CASSLRSGGLGTDTQYF
>few|.|TRBJ1-2|TRBV28
TGTGCCAGCACCCCCGGCGGGGGGAACTATGGCTACACCTTC
CASTPGGGNYGYTF
>few|.|TRBJ1-2|TRBV4-3
TGCGCCAGCAGCCAAGATTCGGGACAAGTCTATGGCTACACCTTC
CASSQDSGQVYGYTF
>.|TRBD2|TRBJ2-1|TRBV9
TGTGCCAGCAGCGTAGCTCCCAGCGGGGGCGATGAGCAGTTCTTC
CASSVAPSGGDEQFF
>.|.|TRBJ2-7|TRBV5-1
TGCGCCAGCAGCTTGGCTGTAGCAGGGCGGAACGAGCAGTACTTC
CASSLAVAGRNEQYF
>.|TRBD2|TRBJ2-5|TRBV15
TGTGCCACCAGCAGAGGTCTCCTAGCGGGGGGTACAACGCAAGTTGAGACCCAGTACTTC
CATSRGLLAGGTTQVETQYF
>few|TRBD2|TRBJ2-1|TRBV30
TGTGCCTGGAGAACCCGGGGGGGGAGACACAATGAGCAGTTCTTC
CAWRTRGGRHNEQFF
>few|TRBD1|TRBJ2-1|TRBV27
TGTGCCAGCAGTTTTGTGGGGACAGGGGGTGAGCAGTTCTTC
CASSFVGTGGEQFF
>few|TRBD2|TRBJ2-3|TRBV4-3
TGCGCCAGCAGCCAAGATGTTAGCGGGGGCTATACGCAGTATTTT
CASSQDVSGGYTQYF
>few|TRBD2|TRBJ2-5|TRBV10-3
TGTGCCATCAGTGTTTCCCGGGAGGACTCACCACAAATCTTACAAGAGACCCAGTACTTC
CAISVSREDSPQILQETQYF
>few|.|TRBJ1-1|TRBV30
TGTGCCTGGAGCGCCCGGGGGAACACTGAAGCTTTCTTT
CAWSARGNTEAFF
>.|TRBD2|TRBJ2-7|TRBV2
TGTGCCAGCACCCGGGACTACTCAGACTACGAGCAGTACTTC
CASTRDYSDYEQYF
>.|.|TRBJ2-3|TRBV9
TGTGCCAGCAGCGTAGGGGGGGCAGATACGCAGTATTTT
CASSVGGADTQYF
>.|TRBD2|TRBJ2-5|TRBV4-3
TGCGCCAGCAGCTGGGGACTGACTAGCGGAGAAGAGACCCAGTACTTC
CASSWGLTSGEETQYF
>.|.|TRBJ2-5|TRBV7-8
TGTGCCAGCAGCTTAACTCGAGAGACCCAGTACTTC
CASSLTRETQYF
>.|TRBD2|TRBJ2-3|TRBV4-2
TGTGCCAGCAGCCAAGAAACTAGCGGGGGGGCTACAGATACGCAGTATTTT
CASSQETSGGATDTQYF
>.|TRBD2|TRBJ2-1|TRBV7-9
TGTGCCAGCAGCCTGGGACTAGCGGGGGATGTGTCGGTCTTC
CASSLGLAGDVSVF
>.|TRBD2|TRBJ2-3|TRBV5-1
TGCGCCAGGGGGCGGGGGGCCGATACGCAGTATTTT
CARGRGADTQYF
>few|.|TRBJ1-2|TRBV7-9
TGTGCCAGCAGCTTTGTCAGGGGTTCCTTTAACTATGGCTACACCTTC
CASSFVRGSFNYGYTF
>.|.|TRBJ2-5|TRBV28
TGTGCCAGCAGTTTCGGGGGGCTCAGGGTAGAGACCCAGTACTTC
CASSFGGLRVETQYF
>.|TRBD1|TRBJ2-7|TRBV10-3
TGTGCCTCTGACGGACAGGGTTTCAAGTACTTC
CASDGQGFKYF
>.|.|TRBJ2-5|TRBV5-4
TGTGCCAGCAGCTTGGACTACGGCAGAGGGGAGACCCAGTACTTC
CASSLDYGRGETQYF
>.|.|TRBJ1-5|TRBV7-2
TGTGCCAGCAGCTTGGGCGGGGAAAGCAATCAGCCCCAGCATTTT
CASSLGGESNQPQHF
>few|.|TRBJ1-3|TRBV27
TGTGCCAGCAGTTTACGGGTTGGAAACACCATATATTTT
CASSLRVGNTIYF
>few|TRBD1|TRBJ2-6|TRBV27
TGTGCCAGCAGTTTGAGGTGGGACAGGCCACCCTCTGGGGCCAACGTCCTGACTTTC
CASSLRWDRPPSGANVLTF
>few|TRBD1|TRBJ2-6|TRBV19
TGTGCCAGCCAACGGCAGGGGGCACTTTATGGGGCCAACGTCCTGACTTTC
CASQRQGALYGANVLTF
>few|.|TRBJ2-7|TRBV25-1
TGTGCCAGTCAGGGGGCTAGCGGGATCAATTCCGAGCAGTACTTC
CASQGASGINSEQYF
>.|TRBD1|TRBJ1-1|TRBV30
TGTGCCTGGAGCCCACCGGGACAGGGGAAGAACACTGAAGCTTTCTTT
CAWSPPGQGKNTEAFF
>.|TRBD1|TRBJ2-3|TRBV30
TGTGCCTGGAGTGAGGGACAGGTCACAGATACGCAGTATTTT
CAWSEGQVTDTQYF
>.|TRBD2|TRBJ2-5|TRBV30
TGTGCCTGGAGCGACGGGTTAGCGGGTATTGAGACCCAGTACTTC
CAWSDGLAGIETQYF